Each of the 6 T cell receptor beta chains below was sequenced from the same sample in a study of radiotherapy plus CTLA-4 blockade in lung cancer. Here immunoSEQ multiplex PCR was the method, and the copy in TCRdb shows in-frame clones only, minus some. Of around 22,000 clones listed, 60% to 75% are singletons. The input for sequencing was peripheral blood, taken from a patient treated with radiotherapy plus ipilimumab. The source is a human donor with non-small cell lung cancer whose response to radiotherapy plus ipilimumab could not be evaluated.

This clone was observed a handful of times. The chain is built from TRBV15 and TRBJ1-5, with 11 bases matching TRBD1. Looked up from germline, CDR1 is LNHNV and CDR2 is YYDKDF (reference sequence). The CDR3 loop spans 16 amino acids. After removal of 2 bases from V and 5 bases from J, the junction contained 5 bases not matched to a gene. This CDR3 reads CATSRSTGQGDQPQHF. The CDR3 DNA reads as TGTGCCACCAGCAGATCTACGGGACAGGGGGATCAGCCCCAGCATTTT.

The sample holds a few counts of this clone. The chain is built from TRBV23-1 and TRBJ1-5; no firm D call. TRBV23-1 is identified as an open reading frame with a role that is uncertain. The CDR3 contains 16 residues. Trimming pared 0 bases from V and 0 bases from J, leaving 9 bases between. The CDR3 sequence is CASSQSERYSNQPQHF. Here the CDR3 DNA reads TGCGCCAGCAGTCAATCTGAGCGGTATAGCAATCAGCCCCAGCATTTT.

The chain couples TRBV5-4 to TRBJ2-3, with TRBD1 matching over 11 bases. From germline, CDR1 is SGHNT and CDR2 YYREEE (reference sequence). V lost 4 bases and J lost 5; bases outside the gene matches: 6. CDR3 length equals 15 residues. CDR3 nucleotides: TGTGCCAGCAGCCCCCCGGGACAGGGGGGAGATACGCAGTATTTT. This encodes CASSPPGQGGDTQYF.

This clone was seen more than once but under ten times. CDR3 residues: CASSPRTGGAYGYTF. Written as DNA, the CDR3 is TGTGCCAGCAGCCCGAGGACAGGGGGGGCCTATGGCTACACCTTC. This chain uses TRBV5-6 with TRBJ1-2; 10 nucleotides match TRBD1. The CDR3 has 15 amino acids. Germline CDR1 is SGHDT and CDR2 is YYEEEE. J lost 4 bases, V lost 4 bases, and 7 bases had no gene match.

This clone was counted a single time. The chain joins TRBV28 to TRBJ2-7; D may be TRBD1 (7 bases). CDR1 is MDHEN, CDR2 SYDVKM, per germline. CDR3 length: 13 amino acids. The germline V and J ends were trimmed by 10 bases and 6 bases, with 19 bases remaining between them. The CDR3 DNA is TGTGCCACCAGGTCAGGGGGGCTATTCGAGCAGTACTTC. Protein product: CATRSGGLFEQYF.

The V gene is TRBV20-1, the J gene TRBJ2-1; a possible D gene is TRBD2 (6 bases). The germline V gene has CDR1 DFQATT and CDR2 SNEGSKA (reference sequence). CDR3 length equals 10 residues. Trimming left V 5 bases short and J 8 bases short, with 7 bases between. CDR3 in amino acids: CSAGGYEQFF. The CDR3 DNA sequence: TGCAGTGCTGGGGGGTATGAGCAGTTCTTC.